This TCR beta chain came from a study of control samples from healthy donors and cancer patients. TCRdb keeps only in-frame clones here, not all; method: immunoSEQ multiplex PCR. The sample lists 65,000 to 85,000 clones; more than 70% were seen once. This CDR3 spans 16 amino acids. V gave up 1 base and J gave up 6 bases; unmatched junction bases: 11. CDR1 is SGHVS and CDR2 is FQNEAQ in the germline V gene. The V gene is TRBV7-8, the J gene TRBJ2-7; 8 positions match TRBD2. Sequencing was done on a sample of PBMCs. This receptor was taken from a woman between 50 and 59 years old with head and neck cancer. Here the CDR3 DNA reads TGTGCCAGCAGCTTAGTGGCGGGGGGCCGGGGGCGCGAGCAGTACTTC. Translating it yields CASSLVAGGRGREQYF.